These 24 T cell receptor beta chains were all obtained from the same sample, sequenced in a study of tumor-infiltrating lymphocytes in primary liver carcinoma. Starting material of 400 to 600 ng total RNA yielded TCR beta cDNA via a constant-region primer. Sequencing libraries for TCR beta derived from three nested multiplex PCR rounds that used slightly modified ARM-PCR. The first two PCR rounds, roughly 11 cycles each, used TRBV1-TRBV30 forward primers and a C-beta reverse primer. TCRdb reprocessed the multiplex PCR reads via MiXCR and lists one record per CDR3 protein. The sample yields around 330,000 distinct CDR3 sequences, 58% seen once. Unsorted whole blood supplied the blood RNA, and germline DNA was isolated too. The sample was peripheral blood. All receptors derive from a woman aged 30 to 39 with primary liver carcinoma and hepatitis B virus infection.

This clonotype came up many times. The CDR3 region is CASSTNGQGYYGYTF. The DNA for the CDR3 is TGTGCCAGCAGTACAAATGGACAGGGGTACTATGGCTACACCTTC. The V and J genes are TRBV12-3 or TRBV12-4 and TRBJ1-2, with 9 nucleotides matching TRBD1. V dropped 5 bases and J dropped 3; count of bases not matched to a gene: 7. The CDR3 extends over 15 amino acids.

This chain joins TRBV5-1 and TRBJ1-5; D is unresolved. The germline gives CDR1 SGHRS, CDR2 YFSETQ. V was clipped by 1 base and J by 7 bases, with 12 bases between them. There are 14 residues in the CDR3. In DNA, the CDR3 is TGCGCCAGCAGCTTGATCCCAGGAGGCCAGCCCCAGCATTTT. It encodes CASSLIPGGQPQHF.

CDR3 sequence: CASNGTSGSPEQFF. The DNA of the CDR3 is TGTGCCAGTAACGGGACTAGCGGGAGTCCCGAGCAGTTCTTC. This rearrangement joins TRBV11-2 to TRBJ2-5, with 14 bases aligning to TRBD2. The J call may not be correct, given that the DNA end is closer to TRBJ2-1. The CDR3 consists of 14 residues. CDR1 and CDR2 (germline): SGHAT, FQNNGV.

As to this clonotype: Just one base apart from a much larger clone, this may be a read error. V usage is TRBV6-5 and J usage is TRBJ2-7; D gene unclear. Per the germline V gene, CDR1 is MNHEY and CDR2 is SVGAGI. The CDR3 has 13 amino acids. The CDR3 sequence is CTSSPEGIDEQYF. For the CDR3, the DNA is TGTACCAGCAGCCCCGAAGGGATCGACGAGCAGTACTTC.

Details on this clonotype: The junction shows a germline mismatch at one end, possibly a read error. The chain joins TRBV11-2 to TRBJ2-1; D is unresolved. The CDR3 totals 15 residues. Germline V lookup: CDR1 SGHAT, CDR2 FQNNGV. This CDR3 is CASTRKRSSCNEQFF. The CDR3 DNA reads TGTGCCAGCACCAGAAAGCGAAGCTCCTGCAATGAGCAGTTCTTC.

This clonotype showed up just a few times. The chain joins TRBV30 to TRBJ1-2, with D possibly TRBD1 on 6 matching bases. V dropped 8 bases and J dropped 4 bases, with 14 bases sitting between them. The CDR3 contains 12 residues. From germline, CDR1 is GTSNPN and CDR2 SVGIG (reference sequence). The CDR3 sequence is CARTDRPYGYTF. DNA for the CDR3: TGTGCCCGTACGGACAGACCCTATGGCTACACCTTC.

With respect to this clonotype: A much larger clone differs from this one at a single base, so this may be a read error. The genes are TRBV6-5 and TRBJ2-7; 8 bases fit TRBD1. From germline, CDR1 is MNHEY and CDR2 SVGAGI. This CDR3 has 17 residues. Trimming removed 0 bases from V and 5 bases from J; junction bases left unmatched: 12. CDR3 nucleotide sequence: TGTGCCAGCAGTTACTCGTGGCTTGGACAGGGTCCCCACGAGCAGTACTTC. Translation: CASSYSWLGQGPHEQYF.

A note on this clonotype: An end of the junction does not agree with germline; a read error may underlie this. Written as DNA, the CDR3 is TGTGCCAGCAGCTTACGAGGCGGGGACGGGACTTTATTCGATACTCAGTATTTT. It codes for CASSLRGGDGTLFDTQYF. The V call is TRBV11-3, the J call TRBJ2-3; TRBD2 might be the D (6 bases). Per germline, CDR1 SGHNT and CDR2 YENEEA. The CDR3 contains 18 residues. Variable domain in full (rest from reference TRBV11-3 and TRBJ2-3): EAGVVQSPRYKIIEKKQPVAFWCNPISGHNTLYWYLQNLGQGPELLIRYENEEAVDDSQLPKDRFSAERLKGVDSTLKIQPAELGDSAVYLCASSLRGGDGTLFDTQYFGPGTRLTVL.

The CDR3: CASRKPGQGRLEQFF. The CDR3 nucleotides are TGTGCCAGCAGAAAACCGGGACAGGGCCGACTCGAGCAGTTCTTC. The gene calls are TRBV28 and TRBJ2-1; TRBD1 matches 9 bases. The CDR3 covers 15 residues. With V trimmed by 6 bases and J by 10 bases, 13 bases remained unmatched. CDR1 MDHEN and CDR2 SYDVKM come from the germline V gene.

In this sample, this clonotype turned up once. The rearrangement joins TRBV6-2 or TRBV6-3 to TRBJ1-1, with a tentative D call TRBD1 (6 bases). Trimming stripped 2 bases from V and 5 bases from J, with 12 bases between. Germline V gene sequence: CDR1 MNHEY, CDR2 SVGEGT. This CDR3 comprises 14 residues. The CDR3 DNA reads as TGTGCCAGCAGTTACACAATCAGGGGAACTGAAGCTTTCTTT. Its translation: CASSYTIRGTEAFF.

V gene TRBV29-1 combines with J gene TRBJ1-2, with a weak D call TRBD1 (6 bases). The CDR3 spans 10 residues. Trimming left V 8 bases short and J 8 bases short, with 12 bases between. In germline, CDR1 is SQVTM, CDR2 ANQGSEA. CDR3 sequence reads: CSIAGAGYTF. DNA of the CDR3: TGCAGCATTGCAGGGGCCGGCTACACCTTC.

About this clonotype itself: Given a much more abundant clone one base away, this may be a read error. This chain links TRBV12-3 or TRBV12-4 with TRBJ2-1, with D hard to call. The CDR3 loop spans 11 amino acids. Trimming stripped 4 bases from V and 15 bases from J, with 13 bases between. CDR3 protein: CASSSTVARFF. The CDR3 DNA is TGTGCCAGCAGTTCCACAGTTGCGCGGTTCTTC.

The chain employs TRBV11-2 and TRBJ1-2; weak D call: TRBD1 (6 bases). This CDR3 is built from 13 residues. The V and J ends lost 5 bases and 8 bases respectively, with 15 bases between them. Germline V CDR1 and CDR2: SGHAT, FQNNGV. CDR3 DNA sequence: TGTGCCAGCAGCCTCCCATTAGGGGGGGGCTACACCTTC. Its protein is CASSLPLGGGYTF. The full variable domain, in which reference TRBV11-2 and TRBJ1-2 provide the parts outside the CDR3, is EAGVAQSPRYKIIEKRQSVAFWCNPISGHATLYWYQQILGQGPKLLIQFQNNGVVDDSQLPKDRFSAERLKGVDSTLKIQPAKLEDSAVYLCASSLPLGGGYTFGSGTRLTVV.

To note about this clonotype: Compared with germline, one end of the junction differs, possibly owing to a read error. CDR3 nucleotides: TGTTCCAGCAGTTTGTTACCGCAGAACACTGAAGCTTTCTTT. It yields the protein CSSSLLPQNTEAFF. The chain carries TRBV28 and TRBJ1-1; D gene ambiguous. CDR1 MDHEN and CDR2 SYDVKM come from the germline V gene. The CDR3 has 14 amino acids.

The genes are TRBV28 and TRBJ2-1, with TRBD2 matching over 8 bases. Per the germline V gene, CDR1 is MDHEN and CDR2 is SYDVKM. J was trimmed by 1 base and V by 6 bases; bases with no gene match: 2. CDR3 size: 14 residues. The CDR3 region is CASRPGGSYNEQFF. CDR3 nucleotide sequence: TGTGCCAGCAGACCGGGGGGGTCCTACAATGAGCAGTTCTTC.

Worth noting for this clonotype: The conserved phenylalanine or tryptophan normally closing the CDR3 is absent here, so this likely arose from a read error. The CDR3 reads CASSQDRVAGGCGTDTQYL. CDR3 sequence (DNA): TGCGCCAGCAGCCAAGATCGCGTAGCGGGAGGGTGTGGCACAGATACGCAGTATTTG. V and J are TRBV4-3 and TRBJ2-3; 11 bases are a match to TRBD2. The V and J ends lost 0 bases and 1 base, in that order; junction bases with no gene match: 9. This CDR3 spans 19 amino acids. Germline V CDR1 and CDR2: LGHNA, YSLEER.

This sequence joins TRBV5-6 and TRBJ2-7, with no clear D. Trimming removed 2 bases from V and 7 bases from J, with 13 bases in between. Germline V gives CDR1 SGHDT, CDR2 YYEEEE. The CDR3 has 13 amino acids. CDR3 sequence reads: CASSLLPVQEQYF. The CDR3 DNA is TGTGCCAGCAGCTTACTCCCAGTGCAGGAGCAGTACTTC.

Note on this clonotype: Given the absence of the conserved phenylalanine or tryptophan at the CDR3 end, a read error is likely. V is TRBV6-5 and J is TRBJ2-7, with TRBD1 identical over 8 bases. CDR1 and CDR2 from the germline V gene are MNHEY and SVGAGI. This CDR3 has 14 residues. J lost 3 bases, V lost 9 bases, and 10 bases had no gene match. CDR3 amino acids: CASSPGTGIYEQYS. For the CDR3, the DNA is TGTGCCAGTAGCCCCGGGACAGGTATCTACGAGCAGTACTCC.

Remarks on this clonotype: A clone one base away is much larger, so this may be a read error. V gene TRBV6-2 or TRBV6-3 combines with J gene TRBJ2-1; D may be TRBD2 (5 bases). The V end lost 6 bases, the J end lost 4 bases, and 16 bases lay between the germline ends. The CDR3 sequence is 15 residues long. Germline CDR1 is MNHEY and CDR2 is SVGEGT. The CDR3 sequence is CASSYIARVYNEQFF. CDR3 nucleotide sequence: TGTGCCAGCAGCTATATAGCGCGAGTATACAATGAGCAGTTCTTC.

This clonotype was seen only once. The rearrangement uses TRBV7-8 and TRBJ2-7, with TRBD2 matching 7 bases. Per the germline V gene, CDR1 is SGHVS and CDR2 is FQNEAQ. J lost 2 bases, V lost 4 bases, and 17 bases had no gene match. The CDR3 contains 18 residues. As DNA, the CDR3 is TGTGCCAGCAGCTCAGTGGTTCATGGGGGGACTACCACCTACGAGCAGTACTTC. Translated, it gives CASSSVVHGGTTTYEQYF. Full variable domain (rest looked up from reference TRBV7-8 and TRBJ2-7): GAGVSQSPRYKVAKRGQDVALRCDPISGHVSLFWYQQALGQGPEFLTYFQNEAQLDKSGLPSDRFFAERPEGSVSTLKIQRTQQEDSAVYLCASSSVVHGGTTTYEQYFGPGTRLTVT.

Points on this clonotype: One end of the junction fails to match germline, which may point to a read error. The chain joins TRBV5-6 to TRBJ2-1; D might be TRBD1 (5 bases). Looked up from germline, CDR1 is SGHDT and CDR2 is YYEEEE. CDR3 size: 9 residues. This CDR3 reads CARSPPRAF. The DNA of the CDR3 is TGTGCCCGCAGCCCTCCCAGGGCCTTC.

This clonotype was counted at least ten times. The rearrangement links TRBV6-2 or TRBV6-3 to TRBJ2-7; D is unresolved. Per germline, CDR1 MNHEY and CDR2 SVGEGT. The CDR3 length is 11 residues. With 5 bases removed from V and 2 bases from J, the gap between germline ends came to 4 bases. The DNA for the CDR3 is TGTGCCAGCAGTCAACCCTACGAGCAGTACTTC. The encoded protein is CASSQPYEQYF.

On this clonotype: This may arise from a read error, as a much more abundant clone is one base away. The V call is TRBV29-1, the J call TRBJ2-7, with TRBD1 matching 7 bases. The CDR3 sequence is 14 residues long. Germline V gene lookup returns CDR1 SQVTM and CDR2 ANQGSEA. The CDR3 nucleotides read TGCGGCGTTGTTGACCGGGACAGCTTCTACGAGCAGTACTTC. Protein sequence: CGVVDRDSFYEQYF.

This clonotype was seen at least ten times. The chain employs TRBV11-2 and TRBJ2-5, with D perhaps matching TRBD1 or TRBD2 (6 bases each). Germline V gene lookup returns CDR1 SGHAT and CDR2 FQNNGV. The V end was cut by 5 bases, the J end by 7 bases, with 20 bases between. CDR3 length: 15 residues. CDR3 nucleotide sequence: TGTGCCAGCAGCCTGGAAGGAGGGACACGGTCGACCCAGTACTTC. Translation gives CASSLEGGTRSTQYF.